The clone carrying this TCR beta chain qualifies as medium-sized. The data were obtained in a study of metastatic and nonmetastatic thyroid tumors. TCRdb re-called the PCR reads with MiXCR. The sample gives 20,000 to 25,000 clones, approximately 23% of which show up once; 9% to 15% is in the top ten. The CDR3 sequence is 14 residues long. V was shortened by 1 base and J by 6 bases, with 10 bases between the two germline ends. The germline V gene has CDR1 LGHNA and CDR2 YSLEER. Thyroid surgery had not been preceded by any treatment in any patient. The clonotype comes from a female donor with papillary thyroid cancer or a benign thyroid nodule (not recorded which). Some clones in this sample may be carry-over from other donors' samples. This chain connects TRBV4-3 to TRBJ2-1; D call uncertain. Sequencing input: tumor tissue. CDR3 DNA: TGCGCCAGCAGCCAAGGGATAGCTACCAATGAGCAGTTCTTC. Amino acid sequence: CASSQGIATNEQFF.